The sequence of this T cell receptor (beta chain) was determined in a study of Tregs in tolerant kidney transplant recipients. Assay: immunoSEQ multiplex PCR; the TCRdb copy retains only in-frame clones and omits some. Of roughly 99,000 clones in the sample, approximately 93% were seen once. Unstimulated Tregs (CD4+CD25+CD127-) and CD4+CD25- non-Tregs were sorted from PBMCs. Study observations and caveats: No direct test of biological reproducibility was done here. Some patients' samples used different primers over time, so nucleotide sequences weren't comparable. The small number of patients limits these findings pending further validation.

This CDR3 spans 13 amino acids. The V end lost 1 base, the J end lost 4 bases, and 8 bases lay between the germline ends. Germline CDR1 is SGHDT and CDR2 is YYEEEE. To note about this clone: The antigen remains unidentified.

This sequence joins TRBV5-6 and TRBJ1-2; D not resolved. The material sequenced was CD4+ T cells from blood, taken before the transplant. The source is a human donor who received a combined kidney and bone marrow transplant. CDR3 protein: CASSLRLSYGYTF. CDR3 sequence (DNA): TGTGCCAGCAGCTTGCGTCTGAGCTATGGCTACACCTTC.